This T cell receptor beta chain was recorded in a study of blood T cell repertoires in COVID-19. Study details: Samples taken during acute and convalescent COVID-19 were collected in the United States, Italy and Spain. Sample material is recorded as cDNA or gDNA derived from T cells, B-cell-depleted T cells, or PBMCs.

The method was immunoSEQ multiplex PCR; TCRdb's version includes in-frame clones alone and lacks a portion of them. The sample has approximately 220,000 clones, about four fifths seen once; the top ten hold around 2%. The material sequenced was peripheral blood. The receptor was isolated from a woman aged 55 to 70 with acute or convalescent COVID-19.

Written as DNA, the CDR3 is TGTGCCAGCAGCCAGAATCCTGAAGCTTTCTTT. Encoded protein: CASSQNPEAFF. The chain joins TRBV7-9 to TRBJ1-1; D not certain. CDR1 and CDR2 from the germline V gene are SEHNR and FQNEAQ (reference sequence). This CDR3 is 11 amino acids long. V was clipped by 5 bases and J by 6 bases, with 7 bases between them.